The 29 T cell receptor beta chains given below trace back to one sample, sequenced in a study of cytomegalovirus exposure and HLA in healthy donors. 13 Jbeta primers and 60 Vbeta primers were used for the PCR. The table came from immunoSEQ multiplex PCR; TCRdb's copy has only in-frame clones and leaves some out. The sample lists tens of thousands of clones; approximately 80% were seen once. Specimen: PBMCs. The receptors derive from a man aged 45-65 years in good health and CMV-seronegative.

The rearrangement uses TRBV6-5 and TRBJ2-2; 7 positions match TRBD2. The germline CDR1 and CDR2 sequences are MNHEY and SVGAGI. This CDR3 spans 12 amino acids. V lost 10 bases, J lost 6 bases, and 5 bases stayed unmatched. The CDR3, as DNA: TGTGCCACCAACGCGGGGGCCGGGGAGCTGTTTTTT. Translated, it gives CATNAGAGELFF.

The V and J genes are TRBV4-3 and TRBJ2-7; D possibly corresponds to TRBD1 (6 bases). The CDR3 is made up of 12 amino acids. Germline V gene lookup returns CDR1 LGHNA and CDR2 YSLEER. V lost 3 bases and J 6 bases, leaving 9 bases between the germline ends. CDR3 bases: TGCGCCAGCAGCCAGACAGGTATCGAGCAGTACTTC. It encodes CASSQTGIEQYF.

The gene calls are TRBV6-4 and TRBJ2-3; D is perhaps TRBD1 (5 bases). The CDR3 consists of 14 residues. Germline CDR1 is MRHNA and CDR2 is SNTAGT. V was shortened by 7 bases and J by 7 bases, with 18 bases between the two germline ends. CDR3 sequence (DNA): TGTGCCAGCACTACGACAGCTGGTAGTAATACGCAGTATTTT. It specifies CASTTTAGSNTQYF.

J is TRBJ1-3 and V is TRBV10-3, with D hard to call. The V gene lost 3 bases and the J gene lost 1 base, with 7 bases spanning the gap. Germline CDR1 reads ENHRY; CDR2 reads SYGVKD. The CDR3 runs 14 residues. CDR3 nucleotides: TGTGCCATCAGTGAATTGGCTTCTGGAAACACCATATATTTT. Protein: CAISELASGNTIYF.

V usage is TRBV25-1 and J usage is TRBJ1-2; 7 bases line up with TRBD1. V gave up 6 bases and J gave up 6 bases; unmatched junction bases: 4. This CDR3 contains 12 residues. CDR1 and CDR2 from the germline V gene are MGHDK and SYGVNS. CDR3: CASSRGIDGYTF. The CDR3, as DNA: TGTGCCAGCAGCAGGGGGATCGATGGCTACACCTTC.

J is TRBJ2-3 and V is TRBV11-2, with a weak D call TRBD1 (6 bases). Trimming shortened V by 5 bases and J by 1 base, and 16 bases separated the two germline ends. Germline CDR1 and CDR2: SGHAT and FQNNGV. CDR3 size: 16 residues. DNA of the CDR3: TGTGCCAGCAGCACACAGGGCTTTCGCGGCACAGATACGCAGTATTTT. It codes for CASSTQGFRGTDTQYF.

This rearrangement joins TRBV29-1 to TRBJ2-1; TRBD2 agrees at 7 bases. From germline, CDR1 is SQVTM and CDR2 ANQGSEA. The trim removed 2 bases at V and 13 bases at J, leaving 2 bases unmatched. There are 10 residues in the CDR3. The CDR3 protein is CSVERGEQFF. The CDR3 DNA reads TGCAGCGTTGAACGGGGGGAACAGTTCTTC.

The CDR3 protein is CASSPTRGTSTDTQYF. The CDR3 nucleotides are TGTGCCAGCAGCCCAACGCGGGGGACAAGCACAGATACGCAGTATTTT. The gene calls are TRBV9 and TRBJ2-3, with a possible D match to TRBD2 (7 bases). The CDR3 has 16 amino acids. Germline CDR1 and CDR2: SGDLS and YYNGEE. The V end was cut by 4 bases, the J end by 0 bases, with 15 bases between.

The V gene is TRBV29-1, the J gene TRBJ2-7; 7 nucleotides agree with TRBD1. The CDR3 is made up of 14 amino acids. Losses at the gene ends were 1 base for V and 4 bases for J; bases not matched to a gene: 7. CDR1 is SQVTM and CDR2 is ANQGSEA in the germline V gene. The CDR3 sequence: CSVEGPGTAYEQYF. The CDR3 nucleotides read TGCAGCGTTGAAGGCCCCGGGACAGCGTACGAGCAGTACTTC.

V usage is TRBV11-2 and J usage is TRBJ2-7; possible D gene TRBD1, 5 bases. The CDR3 contains 15 residues. Trimming pared 3 bases from V and 1 base from J, leaving 13 bases between. Germline values: CDR1 SGHAT, CDR2 FQNNGV. This chain's CDR3 is CASSFADTMSYEQYF. The CDR3, as DNA: TGTGCCAGCAGCTTCGCGGACACCATGTCCTACGAGCAGTACTTC.

The chain links TRBV9 to TRBJ2-7, with D tentatively TRBD2 (5 bases). CDR1 SGDLS and CDR2 YYNGEE come from the germline V gene. V shed 0 bases and J shed 0 bases, with 10 bases lying between them. The length of the CDR3 is 15 residues. For the CDR3, the DNA is TGTGCCAGCAGCGTAGCTGGCGGACTCTCCTACGAGCAGTACTTC. Amino acids: CASSVAGGLSYEQYF.

This chain joins TRBV14 and TRBJ2-7; D is perhaps TRBD2 (6 bases). In germline, CDR1 is SGHDN, CDR2 FVKESK. V lost 6 bases and J 2 bases, leaving 14 bases between the germline ends. This CDR3 comprises 14 residues. The CDR3 sequence is CASSYGGDPYEQYF. The CDR3 coding sequence is TGTGCCAGCAGTTATGGAGGGGACCCCTACGAGCAGTACTTC.

This clone was detected a few times. The CDR3 coding sequence is TGTGCCATCAGCCTGTACAATGAGCAGTTCTTC. The encoded protein is CAISLYNEQFF. The chain recombines TRBV10-3 with TRBJ2-1; no firm D call. The CDR3 is 11 amino acids. V dropped 6 bases and J dropped 4 bases, with 4 bases sitting between them. In germline, CDR1 is ENHRY, CDR2 SYGVKD.

The chain couples TRBV28 to TRBJ2-7; TRBD1 is a possible D gene (5 bases). The CDR3 is made up of 16 amino acids. Trimming pared 5 bases from V and 5 bases from J, leaving 22 bases between. CDR1 is MDHEN, CDR2 SYDVKM, per germline. CDR3 in amino acids: CASSTSAGFRGHEQYF. The CDR3 DNA is TGTGCCAGCAGTACCTCCGCAGGGTTTAGAGGACACGAGCAGTACTTC.

The rearrangement links TRBV6-1 to TRBJ2-5; D remains unclear. The ends were cut back, 4 bases at V and 5 bases at J, with 11 bases in the middle. Germline V gene data show CDR1 as MNHNS and CDR2 as SASEGT. The CDR3 runs to 13 residues. The CDR3 DNA sequence: TGTGCCAGCAGTGGACGTGGAGTGGAGACCCAGTACTTC. Translated: CASSGRGVETQYF.

This chain joins TRBV7-9 and TRBJ2-1; no definite D call. CDR3 length equals 13 residues. Germline V gives CDR1 SEHNR, CDR2 FQNEAQ (reference sequence). Trimming took 3 bases from V and 6 from J, leaving 9 bases between them. The CDR3 DNA is TGTGCCAGCAGCTTCTCCGGCGGCAATGAGCAGTTCTTC. Residues: CASSFSGGNEQFF.

The chain recombines TRBV27 with TRBJ1-4; D is undetermined. CDR1 is MNHEY, CDR2 SMNVEV, per germline (reference sequence). The V and J ends lost 2 bases and 5 bases respectively, with 12 bases between them. The CDR3 consists of 15 residues. The CDR3 bases are TGTGCCAGCAGTTTAATTTACAGCCCGAATGAAAAACTGTTTTTT. Translation: CASSLIYSPNEKLFF.

This clone occurred a few times. The chain joins TRBV5-6 to TRBJ1-2; 10 nucleotides agree with TRBD1. The CDR3 loop spans 15 amino acids. Germline V gene sequence: CDR1 SGHDT, CDR2 YYEEEE. J gave up 5 bases and V 4 bases, and 8 bases lay outside the gene matches. Written as DNA, the CDR3 is TGTGCCAGCAGCATAACCGGGACAGGGGCTTATGGCTACACCTTC. As protein: CASSITGTGAYGYTF.

This chain connects TRBV19 to TRBJ1-2; D gene ambiguous. The germline CDR1 and CDR2 sequences are LNHDA and SQIVND (reference sequence). V was trimmed by 5 bases and J by 5 bases, leaving 18 bases between them. The CDR3 contains 15 residues. The CDR3 is CASSPSFGVGYGYTF. The CDR3 nucleotides are TGTGCCAGTAGTCCGAGTTTCGGGGTGGGGTATGGCTACACCTTC.

This clone was seen just once. The chain joins TRBV6-5 to TRBJ2-2; possible D gene TRBD2, 5 bases. V lost 7 bases, J lost 5 bases, and 8 bases lay in between. The CDR3 has 12 amino acids. Germline CDR1 and CDR2: MNHEY and SVGAGI. CDR3 in amino acids: CASTPGTGELFF. For the CDR3, the DNA is TGTGCCAGCACCCCGGGGACCGGGGAGCTGTTTTTT.

This chain connects TRBV19 to TRBJ2-7; the D is unclear. V was cut by 3 bases and J by 7 bases, with 13 bases left in between. The CDR3 contains 13 residues. Germline lookup yields CDR1 LNHDA and CDR2 SQIVND (reference sequence). CDR3 sequence: CASSIFGAGEQYF. The CDR3, as DNA: TGTGCCAGTAGTATCTTCGGAGCCGGGGAGCAGTACTTC.

The rearrangement joins TRBV6-5 to TRBJ2-3; no reliable D call. Trimming shortened V by 7 bases and J by 0 bases, and 14 bases separated the two germline ends. The CDR3 spans 15 residues. Germline CDR1 MNHEY, CDR2 SVGAGI. CDR3 nucleotide sequence: TGTGCCAGCACCCTTACGTCTAGAAGCACAGATACGCAGTATTTT. This encodes CASTLTSRSTDTQYF.

This sequence joins TRBV4-1 and TRBJ1-2; D gene ambiguous. Germline assignment: CDR1 MGHRA and CDR2 YSYEKL. The CDR3 loop spans 16 amino acids. The ends were cut back, 1 base at V and 0 bases at J, with 12 bases in the middle. In DNA form, the CDR3 reads TGCGCCAGCAGCCAAGTGGAGGTTCCCCCTAACTATGGCTACACCTTC. Amino acids: CASSQVEVPPNYGYTF.

The CDR3 DNA sequence: TGTGCCAGCAGTGGTTGGGGTGGAGGTGAAAAACTGTTTTTT. Protein: CASSGWGGGEKLFF. The V gene is TRBV2, the J gene TRBJ1-4; D unclear. Germline CDR1 SNHLY, CDR2 FYNNEI. The length of the CDR3 is 14 residues. Trimming pared 4 bases from V and 7 bases from J, leaving 13 bases between. Based on the CDR3 plus reference TRBV2 and TRBJ1-4, the full variable domain is EPEVTQTPSHQVTQMGQEVILRCVPISNHLYFYWYRQILGQKVEFLVSFYNNEISEKSEIFDDQFSVERPDGSNFTLKIRSTKLEDSAMYFCASSGWGGGEKLFFGSGTQLSVL.

This sequence joins TRBV10-1 and TRBJ1-4; D possibly corresponds to TRBD1 (6 bases). V lost 8 bases and J lost 4, with 17 bases in between. This CDR3 is built from 15 residues. Germline V CDR1 and CDR2: WNHNN, SYGVQD (reference sequence). In DNA, the CDR3 is TGCGCCAGCCCAAGCAGGGGACGGGGTAATGAAAAACTGTTTTTT. It is translated as CASPSRGRGNEKLFF.

The chain is built from TRBV7-9 and TRBJ2-3, with TRBD2 matching 15 bases. This CDR3 region has 18 residues. V dropped 1 base and J dropped 2; count of bases not matched to a gene: 4. Germline CDR1 and CDR2: SEHNR and FQNEAQ (reference sequence). In DNA, the CDR3 is TGTGCCAGCAGCTTAGTCGGGACTAGCGGGGGGCACACAGATACGCAGTATTTT. Translation: CASSLVGTSGGHTDTQYF.

The gene calls are TRBV11-3 and TRBJ2-3, with D maybe TRBD2 (6 bases). This CDR3 has 15 residues. V lost 0 bases to trimming and J lost 3 bases, with 10 bases between them. Germline CDR1 reads SGHNT; CDR2 reads YENEEA. DNA of the CDR3: TGTGCCAGCAGCTTAGACTCTAGCGAGACAGATACGCAGTATTTT. Its translation is CASSLDSSETDTQYF.

V and J are TRBV25-1 and TRBJ1-6; D is unclear. V was shortened by 5 bases and J by 4 bases, with 9 bases between the two germline ends. Looked up from germline, CDR1 is MGHDK and CDR2 is SYGVNS. The CDR3 length is 14 residues. For the CDR3, the DNA is TGTGCCAGCAGTCCCCCGGAGTATAATTCACCCCTCCACTTT. Translated, it gives CASSPPEYNSPLHF.

V is TRBV5-4 and J is TRBJ2-5, with D possibly TRBD1 on 8 matching bases. The CDR3 totals 15 residues. Germline CDR1 SGHNT, CDR2 YYREEE (reference sequence). V lost 3 bases to trimming and J lost 4 bases, with 16 bases between them. CDR3 sequence: CASSWTNRGGETQYF. As DNA, the CDR3 is TGTGCCAGCAGCTGGACAAACAGGGGGGGAGAGACCCAGTACTTC.